These T cell receptor beta chains were read from a single sample in a study of shared clonotypes between healthy human individuals. The table came from immunoSEQ multiplex PCR; TCRdb's copy has only in-frame clones and leaves some out. The sample consists of more than 500,000 clones, approximately 95% of them appearing once. The sample consisted of naive CD8+ T cells sorted from blood. The receptor source for this set is a woman under 40 in good health. CDR3s include the opening cysteine and the closing phenylalanine or tryptophan. D genes are given only for firm matches. Clone size is shown for a subset of rows, as once, few, many or a class of expanded clone.

d_call: -; v_call: TRBV29-1; j_call: TRBJ2-7; clone_size: -; cdr3_aa: CSVEEGRSYEQYF; cdr3_nt: TGCAGCGTTGAAGAGGGCAGATCCTACGAGCAGTACTTC
d_call: TRBD2; v_call: TRBV2; j_call: TRBJ2-7; clone_size: -; cdr3_aa: CASGSGSNDYEQYF; cdr3_nt: TGTGCCAGTGGGAGCGGGAGTAACGACTACGAGCAGTACTTC
d_call: -; v_call: TRBV27; j_call: TRBJ2-5; clone_size: -; cdr3_aa: CASRNGAQETQYF; cdr3_nt: TGTGCCAGCAGGAACGGGGCCCAAGAGACCCAGTACTTC
d_call: TRBD1; v_call: TRBV19; j_call: TRBJ2-1; clone_size: once; cdr3_aa: CASSMTGGKNEQFF; cdr3_nt: TGTGCCAGTAGTATGACAGGGGGCAAGAATGAGCAGTTCTTC
d_call: TRBD2; v_call: TRBV4-1; j_call: TRBJ2-1; clone_size: -; cdr3_aa: CASSLMSGDFFNEQFF; cdr3_nt: TGCGCCAGCAGCCTCATGAGCGGGGACTTTTTCAATGAGCAGTTCTTC
d_call: TRBD2; v_call: TRBV11-2; j_call: TRBJ2-7; clone_size: -; cdr3_aa: CASSLWIAGGEQYF; cdr3_nt: TGTGCCAGCAGCTTATGGATAGCGGGAGGCGAGCAGTACTTC
d_call: -; v_call: TRBV5-4; j_call: TRBJ2-7; clone_size: -; cdr3_aa: CASSTGRHDEQYF; cdr3_nt: TGTGCCAGCAGCACAGGACGTCACGACGAGCAGTACTTC
d_call: -; v_call: TRBV7-9; j_call: TRBJ2-7; clone_size: -; cdr3_aa: CASSLGGPGSSYEQYF; cdr3_nt: TGTGCCAGCAGCTTAGGAGGTCCGGGGAGCTCCTACGAGCAGTACTTC
d_call: -; v_call: TRBV11-2; j_call: TRBJ1-1; clone_size: -; cdr3_aa: CASSLRREGGLKDTEAFF; cdr3_nt: TGTGCCAGCAGCCTCCGCAGGGAGGGGGGCTTAAAGGACACTGAAGCTTTCTTT
d_call: -; v_call: TRBV4-1; j_call: TRBJ1-3; clone_size: few; cdr3_aa: CASSHAHGNTIYF; cdr3_nt: TGCGCCAGCAGCCACGCTCACGGAAACACCATATATTTT
d_call: -; v_call: TRBV5-1; j_call: TRBJ2-7; clone_size: -; cdr3_aa: CASSPAVGYEQYF; cdr3_nt: TGCGCCAGCAGCCCCGCCGTGGGCTACGAGCAGTACTTC
d_call: TRBD2; v_call: TRBV7-6; j_call: TRBJ2-3; clone_size: -; cdr3_aa: CASSFGTSMADTQYF; cdr3_nt: TGTGCCAGCAGCTTCGGGACTAGCATGGCAGATACGCAGTATTTT
d_call: -; v_call: TRBV4-1; j_call: TRBJ1-3; clone_size: once; cdr3_aa: CASSQGQGLNTIYF; cdr3_nt: TGCGCCAGCAGCCAAGGCCAGGGGCTCAACACCATATATTTT
d_call: TRBD1; v_call: TRBV10-2; j_call: TRBJ2-7; clone_size: -; cdr3_aa: CASSEITQGQARDEQYF; cdr3_nt: TGCGCCAGCAGTGAGATAACTCAGGGACAGGCCAGGGACGAGCAGTACTTC
d_call: -; v_call: TRBV7-9; j_call: TRBJ2-7; clone_size: -; cdr3_aa: CASSFINSGYEQYF; cdr3_nt: TGTGCCAGCAGCTTTATCAATAGCGGCTACGAGCAGTACTTC
d_call: -; v_call: TRBV28; j_call: TRBJ1-1; clone_size: -; cdr3_aa: CASSRPMNTEAFF; cdr3_nt: TGTGCCAGCAGCAGACCCATGAACACTGAAGCTTTCTTT
d_call: TRBD1; v_call: TRBV19; j_call: TRBJ1-2; clone_size: -; cdr3_aa: CASTIGQDYGYTF; cdr3_nt: TGTGCCAGTACCATCGGACAGGACTATGGCTACACCTTC
d_call: -; v_call: TRBV7-9; j_call: TRBJ2-5; clone_size: -; cdr3_aa: CASSLIGETQYF; cdr3_nt: TGTGCCAGCAGCTTAATCGGAGAGACCCAGTACTTC
d_call: -; v_call: TRBV19; j_call: TRBJ1-4; clone_size: -; cdr3_aa: CASSIGFSTNEKLFF; cdr3_nt: TGTGCCAGTAGTATCGGATTCTCAACTAATGAAAAACTGTTTTTT
d_call: TRBD2; v_call: TRBV27; j_call: TRBJ2-7; clone_size: -; cdr3_aa: CASSLDSGSMYEQYF; cdr3_nt: TGTGCCAGCAGTTTGGATAGCGGGAGTATGTACGAGCAGTACTTC
d_call: -; v_call: TRBV13; j_call: TRBJ1-4; clone_size: once; cdr3_aa: CASSLGQASQYNEKLFF; cdr3_nt: TGTGCCAGCAGCTTAGGCCAGGCTTCACAGTATAATGAAAAACTGTTTTTT
d_call: -; v_call: TRBV19; j_call: TRBJ1-2; clone_size: once; cdr3_aa: CASTTSGRMTYGYTF; cdr3_nt: TGTGCCAGTACCACATCGGGACGGATGACATATGGCTACACCTTC
d_call: TRBD2; v_call: TRBV19; j_call: TRBJ2-7; clone_size: -; cdr3_aa: CASSTGTSGDEQYF; cdr3_nt: TGTGCCAGTAGTACAGGGACTAGCGGAGACGAGCAGTACTTC
d_call: TRBD1; v_call: TRBV27; j_call: TRBJ1-5; clone_size: -; cdr3_aa: CASSPGTGGNQPQHF; cdr3_nt: TGTGCCAGCAGTCCAGGGACAGGGGGCAATCAGCCCCAGCATTTT
d_call: -; v_call: TRBV5-1; j_call: TRBJ2-7; clone_size: -; cdr3_aa: CASSESYEQYF; cdr3_nt: TGCGCCAGCAGTGAATCGTACGAGCAGTACTTC
d_call: -; v_call: TRBV10-1; j_call: TRBJ2-3; clone_size: -; cdr3_aa: CASSDAVRTDTQYF; cdr3_nt: TGCGCCAGCAGTGATGCGGTCCGCACAGATACGCAGTATTTT
d_call: -; v_call: TRBV4-1; j_call: TRBJ2-6; clone_size: -; cdr3_aa: CASSPRSSSGANVLTF; cdr3_nt: TGCGCCAGCAGCCCAAGGTCCAGCTCTGGGGCCAACGTCCTGACTTTC
d_call: -; v_call: TRBV7-9; j_call: TRBJ2-2; clone_size: few; cdr3_aa: CASSTGQTTGELFF; cdr3_nt: TGTGCCAGCAGCACCGGACAGACCACCGGGGAGCTGTTTTTT
d_call: -; v_call: TRBV19; j_call: TRBJ2-7; clone_size: -; cdr3_aa: CASSIGGGSSEQYF; cdr3_nt: TGTGCCAGTAGTATAGGCGGCGGGTCTAGCGAGCAGTACTTC
d_call: -; v_call: TRBV28; j_call: TRBJ2-7; clone_size: -; cdr3_aa: CASSLGGDTYEQYF; cdr3_nt: TGTGCCAGCAGCTTGGGGGGGGACACCTACGAGCAGTACTTC
d_call: TRBD1; v_call: TRBV28; j_call: TRBJ2-7; clone_size: -; cdr3_aa: CASSVQGANEQYF; cdr3_nt: TGTGCCAGCAGTGTACAGGGGGCGAACGAGCAGTACTTC
d_call: -; v_call: TRBV10-2; j_call: TRBJ2-7; clone_size: once; cdr3_aa: CASSEVADEQYF; cdr3_nt: TGCGCCAGCAGTGAAGTCGCGGATGAGCAGTACTTC
d_call: TRBD1; v_call: TRBV4-1; j_call: TRBJ2-7; clone_size: -; cdr3_aa: CASSLRQGGSYEQYF; cdr3_nt: TGCGCCAGCAGCCTGAGACAGGGGGGCTCCTACGAGCAGTACTTC
d_call: TRBD2; v_call: TRBV11-2; j_call: TRBJ2-7; clone_size: -; cdr3_aa: CASSLGLAATYEQYF; cdr3_nt: TGTGCCAGCAGCCTGGGACTAGCGGCTACCTACGAGCAGTACTTC
d_call: -; v_call: TRBV27; j_call: TRBJ2-7; clone_size: -; cdr3_aa: CASSLSGRLYEQYF; cdr3_nt: TGTGCCAGCAGTCTTAGCGGCCGGCTTTACGAGCAGTACTTC
d_call: TRBD1; v_call: TRBV19; j_call: TRBJ2-1; clone_size: -; cdr3_aa: CASIPDREGQNEQFF; cdr3_nt: TGTGCCAGTATCCCGGACAGGGAAGGTCAGAATGAGCAGTTCTTC
d_call: TRBD1; v_call: TRBV27; j_call: TRBJ2-2; clone_size: -; cdr3_aa: CASSFHPGTGFTGELFF; cdr3_nt: TGTGCCAGCAGTTTTCATCCGGGGACAGGGTTCACCGGGGAGCTGTTTTTT
d_call: -; v_call: TRBV5-6; j_call: TRBJ2-3; clone_size: -; cdr3_aa: CASSLRRVVDTQYF; cdr3_nt: TGTGCCAGCAGCCTACGGCGGGTTGTAGATACGCAGTATTTT
d_call: TRBD1; v_call: TRBV7-9; j_call: TRBJ1-2; clone_size: -; cdr3_aa: CASRSTTGGYGYTF; cdr3_nt: TGTGCCAGCAGATCTACCACAGGGGGCTATGGCTACACCTTC
d_call: TRBD2; v_call: TRBV9; j_call: TRBJ2-1; clone_size: -; cdr3_aa: CASSPGASGRWDEQFF; cdr3_nt: TGTGCCAGCAGCCCGGGGGCTAGCGGGAGGTGGGATGAGCAGTTCTTC
d_call: -; v_call: TRBV30; j_call: TRBJ1-1; clone_size: -; cdr3_aa: CASTRGTEAFF; cdr3_nt: TGTGCCTCGACTAGGGGCACTGAAGCTTTCTTT
d_call: -; v_call: TRBV9; j_call: TRBJ2-1; clone_size: -; cdr3_aa: CASSVGGDNNNEQFF; cdr3_nt: TGTGCCAGCAGCGTAGGTGGGGACAACAACAATGAGCAGTTCTTC
d_call: TRBD1; v_call: TRBV19; j_call: TRBJ1-5; clone_size: -; cdr3_aa: CASKGQRQGIQPQHF; cdr3_nt: TGTGCCAGTAAGGGTCAGAGACAGGGTATTCAGCCCCAGCATTTT
d_call: -; v_call: TRBV5-4; j_call: TRBJ1-2; clone_size: -; cdr3_aa: CASSSELADNYGYTF; cdr3_nt: TGTGCCAGCAGCTCTGAATTAGCGGATAACTATGGCTACACCTTC
d_call: -; v_call: TRBV29-1; j_call: TRBJ2-1; clone_size: -; cdr3_aa: CSVTTNEQFF; cdr3_nt: TGCAGCGTTACCACTAACGAGCAGTTCTTC
d_call: TRBD1; v_call: TRBV7-9; j_call: TRBJ1-2; clone_size: -; cdr3_aa: CASSLGQGANGYTF; cdr3_nt: TGTGCCAGCAGCTTGGGACAGGGGGCGAATGGCTACACCTTC
d_call: -; v_call: TRBV6-5; j_call: TRBJ2-1; clone_size: -; cdr3_aa: CASRRDSYNEQFF; cdr3_nt: TGTGCCAGCAGGAGGGACTCCTACAATGAGCAGTTCTTC
d_call: -; v_call: TRBV21-1; j_call: TRBJ2-5; clone_size: -; cdr3_aa: CASRNWVRIFSETQYF; cdr3_nt: TGTGCCAGCAGGAACTGGGTCAGGATATTCTCGGAGACCCAGTACTTC
d_call: -; v_call: TRBV6-1; j_call: TRBJ1-1; clone_size: -; cdr3_aa: CASSESFAGTNTEAFF; cdr3_nt: TGTGCCAGCAGTGAATCGTTTGCAGGAACGAACACTGAAGCTTTCTTT
d_call: -; v_call: TRBV21-1; j_call: TRBJ2-5; clone_size: -; cdr3_aa: CASSHTRASGPEETQYF; cdr3_nt: TGTGCCAGCAGCCACACGCGGGCTAGCGGGCCCGAAGAGACCCAGTACTTC
d_call: -; v_call: TRBV11-2; j_call: TRBJ2-6; clone_size: -; cdr3_aa: CASSLAARAGANVLTF; cdr3_nt: TGTGCCAGCAGCTTGGCCGCCAGGGCCGGGGCCAACGTCCTGACTTTC
d_call: TRBD1; v_call: TRBV5-4; j_call: TRBJ1-2; clone_size: -; cdr3_aa: CASRPRQGPANYGYTF; cdr3_nt: TGTGCCAGCAGACCGAGACAGGGACCTGCTAACTATGGCTACACCTTC
d_call: TRBD2; v_call: TRBV4-2; j_call: TRBJ2-7; clone_size: -; cdr3_aa: CASSQGTSGRLEQYF; cdr3_nt: TGTGCCAGCAGCCAAGGGACTAGCGGGAGACTCGAGCAGTACTTC
d_call: -; v_call: TRBV14; j_call: TRBJ1-4; clone_size: once; cdr3_aa: CASSQDSQTNEKLFF; cdr3_nt: TGTGCCAGCAGCCAAGACAGCCAGACTAATGAAAAACTGTTTTTT
d_call: -; v_call: TRBV2; j_call: TRBJ2-1; clone_size: -; cdr3_aa: CASKGEDYRQFF; cdr3_nt: TGTGCCAGCAAAGGTGAGGACTACCGTCAGTTCTTC
d_call: -; v_call: TRBV7-9; j_call: TRBJ2-1; clone_size: -; cdr3_aa: CASSLEVPTEGWNEQFF; cdr3_nt: TGTGCCAGCAGCTTAGAAGTTCCGACTGAAGGTTGGAATGAGCAGTTCTTC
d_call: -; v_call: TRBV15; j_call: TRBJ2-7; clone_size: -; cdr3_aa: CATSDLANYAYEQYF; cdr3_nt: TGTGCCACCAGCGATCTAGCGAATTATGCCTACGAGCAGTACTTC
d_call: -; v_call: TRBV5-6; j_call: TRBJ2-7; clone_size: -; cdr3_aa: CASSLKQGRPYEQYF; cdr3_nt: TGTGCCAGCAGCTTGAAGCAGGGGAGGCCCTACGAGCAGTACTTC
d_call: -; v_call: TRBV28; j_call: TRBJ1-1; clone_size: -; cdr3_aa: CASSFGEAFF; cdr3_nt: TGTGCCAGCAGTTTTGGAGAAGCTTTCTTT
d_call: TRBD1; v_call: TRBV6-1; j_call: TRBJ1-2; clone_size: -; cdr3_aa: CASTPGTAFGYTF; cdr3_nt: TGTGCCAGCACCCCCGGGACAGCTTTTGGCTACACCTTC